A selection of T cell receptor beta chains follows, all from one sample in a study of OX40 agonist ivuxolimab in advanced cancers. Using immunoSEQ multiplex PCR, the repertoire was profiled, and TCRdb retains in-frame clones only, with some absent. This sample carries some 74,000 clones, 88% of them seen once, and the ten largest clones take 0.8% to 1.3%. The sample in question was CD4+ or CD8+ T cells sorted from blood, obtained in a trial of the OX40 agonist ivuxolimab. The receptors were gathered from an adult with an advanced solid tumor such as melanoma, head and neck, liver or kidney cancer. Each CDR3 is given with its conserved first and last residue. D genes are given only for firm matches. Rows give clone size only sometimes, using once, few, many, or a class for an expanded clone.

length	V	D	J	size	DNA	CDR3
15	TRBV7-7	TRBD2	TRBJ2-5	once	TGTGCCAGCAGCTTAAGGCCTAGCGGACAAGAGACCCAGTACTTC	CASSLRPSGQETQYF
17	TRBV4-2	.	TRBJ2-7	.	TGTGCCAGCAGCAAAAGGGGGCTTCGGGAGACCACCTACGAGCAGTACTTC	CASSKRGLRETTYEQYF
13	TRBV29-1	.	TRBJ1-1	.	TGCAGCGTTTTTGGGCAGGAGAACACTGAAGCTTTCTTT	CSVFGQENTEAFF
14	TRBV18	TRBD2	TRBJ2-5	.	TGTGCCAGCTCACCAGCTAGCGGTCAAGAGACCCAGTACTTC	CASSPASGQETQYF
17	TRBV18	.	TRBJ2-6	once	TGTGCCAGCTCACCCAGTGGGGGGTCTGCTGGGGCCAACGTCCTGACTTTC	CASSPSGGSAGANVLTF
12	TRBV5-6	TRBD1	TRBJ2-1	few	TGTGCCAGCAGCTACGTCGGACAGGGGAAGTTCTTC	CASSYVGQGKFF
15	TRBV5-1	TRBD1	TRBJ1-1	.	TGCGCCAGCAGCGCGGAGACAGGGGTGAAGGGTGAAGCTTTCTTT	CASSAETGVKGEAFF
18	TRBV11-2	TRBD1	TRBJ1-3	once	TGTGCCAGCAGCTTAGCTTCCGGGACAGGGGGAGGTGGAAACACCATATATTTT	CASSLASGTGGGGNTIYF
15	TRBV28	.	TRBJ1-2	.	TGTGCCAGCAGCCAGAGGGGGGGTGCTAACTATGGCTACACCTTC	CASSQRGGANYGYTF
15	TRBV19	TRBD1	TRBJ2-7	.	TGTGCCAGTAGTATACAGAGGGGGCTGGACTACGAGCAGTACTTC	CASSIQRGLDYEQYF
19	TRBV7-2	.	TRBJ2-7	.	TGTGCCAGCAGCACTAGACTTCCCTCGGGTCCTGTTAATGCCTACGAGCAGTACTTC	CASSTRLPSGPVNAYEQYF
14	TRBV2	.	TRBJ1-5	.	TGTGCCAGCAGGGGCGGATCCGGAGGACAGCCCCAGCATTTT	CASRGGSGGQPQHF
15	TRBV5-1	TRBD2	TRBJ2-3	.	TGCGCCAGCAGCGGGGCGGGGGTAGGCACAGATACGCAGTATTTT	CASSGAGVGTDTQYF
14	TRBV5-4	.	TRBJ1-3	.	TGTGCCAGCAGCTCGGTACTCTCTGGAAACACCATATATTTT	CASSSVLSGNTIYF
12	TRBV7-2	.	TRBJ2-7	once	TGTGCCAGCAGCCCTTCCACGGGGGAGCAGTACTTC	CASSPSTGEQYF
11	TRBV20-1	.	TRBJ1-1	few	TGCAGTGCTTCTACACCCAGGGGAGCTTTCTTT	CSASTPRGAFF
14	TRBV14	.	TRBJ1-6	.	TGTGCCAGCAGCCAGGGGGGGTATAGTTCACCCCTCCACTTT	CASSQGGYSSPLHF
16	TRBV27	.	TRBJ2-7	.	TGTGCCAGCAGTTCCCCCTCCAGGCGGGGAGACTACGAGCAGTACTTC	CASSSPSRRGDYEQYF
15	TRBV27	.	TRBJ1-1	.	TGTGCCAGCAGTTTTACCCCCCACCGGGGAGCTGAAGCTTTCTTT	CASSFTPHRGAEAFF
16	TRBV9	TRBD2	TRBJ2-3	.	TGTGCCAGCAGCGTAGGGCCGGGACTAGATCCAGATACGCAGTATTTT	CASSVGPGLDPDTQYF
17	TRBV2	TRBD2	TRBJ2-3	.	TGTGCCAGCAGTGACGGGACTATCTACATTAGCACAGATACGCAGTATTTT	CASSDGTIYISTDTQYF
16	TRBV9	TRBD1	TRBJ1-3	.	TGTGCCAGCAGCGTAGCAGGGACAGGGTTTGGAAACACCATATATTTT	CASSVAGTGFGNTIYF
17	TRBV7-6	.	TRBJ2-7	.	TGTGCCAGCAGCTTTTTCACTAGCCGGGGGAGTATCTACGAGCAGTACTTC	CASSFFTSRGSIYEQYF
13	TRBV5-5	.	TRBJ2-2	few	TGTGCCAGCAGCAACGACAGAGCCGGGGAGCTGTTTTTT	CASSNDRAGELFF
13	TRBV2	.	TRBJ2-1	.	TGTGCCAGCAGTGAATCCCCATCGGATGAGCAGTTCTTC	CASSESPSDEQFF
13	TRBV19	.	TRBJ2-1	.	TGTGCCAGTAGTATATTAGTGGGGAATGAGCAGTTCTTC	CASSILVGNEQFF
16	TRBV11-3	.	TRBJ2-2	.	TGTGCCAGCAGCTTATTCGGGGGCCCCATCACCGGGGAGCTGTTTTTT	CASSLFGGPITGELFF
15	TRBV19	.	TRBJ1-5	.	TGTGCCAGTACCACCACAGGGTTAGGCAATCAGCCCCAGCATTTT	CASTTTGLGNQPQHF
15	TRBV19	TRBD1	TRBJ1-5	.	TGTGCCAGTAGGCCCGAGACAGGGGGCTCTCAGCCCCAGCATTTT	CASRPETGGSQPQHF
16	TRBV6-6	TRBD2	TRBJ2-1	.	TGTGCCAGCAGCGCCCCCGGACTAGCGGGCACTGATGAGCAGTTCTTC	CASSAPGLAGTDEQFF
13	TRBV5-6	.	TRBJ1-2	.	TGTGCCAGCAGCTTGAAGCTAAACTATGGCTACACCTTC	CASSLKLNYGYTF
14	TRBV11-3	.	TRBJ2-3	once	TGTGCCAGCAGCTTCGGGGGTTTCACAGATACGCAGTATTTT	CASSFGGFTDTQYF
15	TRBV6-1	.	TRBJ2-4	.	TGTGCCAGCAGTGAAGCGCTTCTGGGGGGAAACATTCAGTACTTC	CASSEALLGGNIQYF
19	TRBV4-1	TRBD2	TRBJ2-1	.	TGCGCCAGCAGCCAAGATCATCGGGCTAGCGGGACCTCCTACAATGAGCAGTTCTTC	CASSQDHRASGTSYNEQFF
11	TRBV7-2	TRBD1	TRBJ1-1	once	TGTGCCAGCAGCCCCGTAGGGGGCGCTTTCTTT	CASSPVGGAFF
13	TRBV5-8	.	TRBJ2-5	.	TGTGCCAGCAGCTTGGCACAATTGGAGACCCAGTACTTC	CASSLAQLETQYF
13	TRBV28	.	TRBJ2-7	once	TGTGCCAGCAGTTTGGGGATTCAATACGAGCAGTACTTC	CASSLGIQYEQYF
17	TRBV11-2	TRBD2	TRBJ2-1	few	TGTGCCAGCAGCTTAGAAGGGGCACTAGCGGGAGCAAATGAGCAGTTCTTC	CASSLEGALAGANEQFF
15	TRBV10-3	TRBD2	TRBJ2-3	.	TGTGCCATCAGTGAGGGATCCAGCGGGGTGGATACGCAGTATTTT	CAISEGSSGVDTQYF
15	TRBV18	.	TRBJ1-1	.	TGTGCCAGCTCACCACTGGAGGGACCGAACACTGAAGCTTTCTTT	CASSPLEGPNTEAFF
14	TRBV5-1	.	TRBJ1-1	.	TGCGCCAGCAGCTTGGACGGGGTGAACACTGAAGCTTTCTTT	CASSLDGVNTEAFF
15	TRBV30	.	TRBJ1-2	.	TGTGCCTGGAGTCGGAAGACAGGATTTAACTATGGCTACACCTTC	CAWSRKTGFNYGYTF
15	TRBV18	.	TRBJ1-5	.	TGTGCCAGCTCACCATCGGAAAGGGGCAATCAGCCCCAGCATTTT	CASSPSERGNQPQHF
16	TRBV28	.	TRBJ2-7	.	TGTGCCAGCAGGCCCCCTCGGTGGCCTGTCGAGGGCGAGCAGTACTTC	CASRPPRWPVEGEQYF
15	TRBV7-2	.	TRBJ2-5	.	TGTGCCAGCAGCTTAGTGGGATCGGGACAAGAGACCCAGTACTTC	CASSLVGSGQETQYF
14	TRBV27	.	TRBJ1-2	.	TGTGCCAGCAGGATAGTAGGGGGGAACTATGGCTACACCTTC	CASRIVGGNYGYTF
14	TRBV15	TRBD1	TRBJ2-7	.	TGTGCCACCAGCAGAGGCGACAGGGGGCATGAGCAGTACTTC	CATSRGDRGHEQYF
16	TRBV4-1	TRBD2	TRBJ2-1	.	TGCGCCAGCAGCCAAGGTGGCGGGAGGGCCAGGGATGAGCAGTTCTTC	CASSQGGGRARDEQFF
14	TRBV29-1	.	TRBJ2-3	.	TGCAGCGTTGTTCGAGAGGGCTGGGCGGATACGCAGTATTTT	CSVVREGWADTQYF
14	TRBV11-3	.	TRBJ2-5	.	TGTGCCAGCAGCTTGTCTTTCAGGGCAGAGACCCAGTACTTC	CASSLSFRAETQYF
17	TRBV4-1	.	TRBJ2-6	.	TGCGCCAGCAGCCAAGCGCTGGGCCCCTTCGGGGCCAACGTCCTGACTTTC	CASSQALGPFGANVLTF
14	TRBV7-3	.	TRBJ1-1	.	TGTGCCAGCAGCCCTCCGGGACGTAACACTGAAGCTTTCTTT	CASSPPGRNTEAFF
15	TRBV6-5	.	TRBJ1-6	.	TGTGCCAGCAAGTTATTCGACAGGAATAATTCACCCCTCCACTTT	CASKLFDRNNSPLHF
16	TRBV7-9	TRBD1	TRBJ2-5	.	TGTGCCAGCAGCTCATCCGGGACAGGGGGCTTTGAGACCCAGTACTTC	CASSSSGTGGFETQYF
15	TRBV18	TRBD1	TRBJ1-2	.	TGTGCCAGCTCACCCGCGGGCCAGGGGGCGAGGGGCTACACCTTC	CASSPAGQGARGYTF